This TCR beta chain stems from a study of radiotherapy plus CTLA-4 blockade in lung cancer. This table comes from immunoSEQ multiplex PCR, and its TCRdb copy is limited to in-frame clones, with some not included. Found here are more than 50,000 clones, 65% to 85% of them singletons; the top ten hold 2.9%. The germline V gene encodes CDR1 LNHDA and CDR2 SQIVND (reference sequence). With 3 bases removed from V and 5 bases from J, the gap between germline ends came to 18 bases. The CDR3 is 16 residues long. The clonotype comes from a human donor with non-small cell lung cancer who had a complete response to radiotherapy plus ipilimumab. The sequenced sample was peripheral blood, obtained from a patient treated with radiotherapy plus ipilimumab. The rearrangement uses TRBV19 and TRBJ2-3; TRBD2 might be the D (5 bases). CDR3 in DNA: TGTGCCAGTAGTATGGAGCCAAGACTAATTTTAGATACGCAGTATTTT. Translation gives CASSMEPRLILDTQYF.